A single sample gave rise to the 20 T cell receptor beta chains below, sequenced in a study of shared clonotypes between healthy human individuals. Sequencing was performed with immunoSEQ multiplex PCR; in TCRdb, only in-frame clones are kept and a portion is missing. The data show about 2.3 million clones, approximately 95% seen once. Material for sequencing was naive CD4+ T cells from PBMCs. Regarding subset: CD45RA+ positively selected. The receptors come from a man between 18 and 29 years old in good health. Some clones in this sample may be carry-over from other donors' samples.

The CDR3 region has the DNA TGTGCCAGCAGTAATCGGGAAGGGGAGCAGTTCTTC. This codes for CASSNREGEQFF. The chain couples TRBV7-2 to TRBJ2-1; TRBD2 might be the D (5 bases). Germline V CDR1 and CDR2: SGHTA, FQGNSA. Deletions cut 6 bases from V and 10 bases from J, with 13 bases between. This CDR3 comprises 12 residues.

The gene calls are TRBV5-5 and TRBJ2-7; weak D call: TRBD2 (6 bases). Germline CDR1 SGHKS, CDR2 YYEKEE (reference sequence). Trimming left V 2 bases short and J 0 bases short, with 9 bases between. The CDR3 is 14 amino acids. Here the CDR3 DNA reads TGTGCCAGCAGCTTCGGCGGGAACTCCTACGAGCAGTACTTC. This encodes CASSFGGNSYEQYF.

This clone has a handful of counts. Other DNA variants within this sample encode the same CDR3. This rearrangement joins TRBV5-1 to TRBJ2-3; TRBD1 matches 8 bases. The germline CDR1 and CDR2 sequences are SGHRS and YFSETQ. CDR3 length equals 17 residues. V was clipped by 0 bases and J by 3 bases; unmatched bases: 9. CDR3 loop: CASSLDPGGAGTDTQYF. The CDR3 coding sequence is TGCGCCAGCAGCTTGGATCCAGGGGGCGCGGGGACAGATACGCAGTATTTT.

This clone was found once. The chain recombines TRBV18 with TRBJ1-1; tentatively, D is TRBD1 (5 bases). The germline V and J ends were trimmed by 2 bases and 3 bases, with 10 bases remaining between them. The CDR3 runs 14 residues. Germline V lookup: CDR1 KGHSH, CDR2 LQKENI. CDR3 sequence: CASSPGAWDTEAFF. The DNA for the CDR3 is TGTGCCAGCTCACCAGGGGCGTGGGACACTGAAGCTTTCTTT.

The V and J genes are TRBV28 and TRBJ2-1, with D maybe TRBD2 (5 bases). The CDR3 is 13 amino acids. Germline V lookup: CDR1 MDHEN, CDR2 SYDVKM. V lost 6 bases and J lost 8, with 14 bases in between. CDR3 in DNA: TGTGCCAGCAGGACGGGATTACACGATGAGCAGTTCTTC. Translating gives CASRTGLHDEQFF.

Remarks on this clone: Other DNA sequences in the sample encode the same CDR3. This chain connects TRBV28 to TRBJ2-7; D could derive from TRBD1 or TRBD2 (5 bases each). The CDR3 runs 11 residues. Trimming stripped 6 bases from V and 2 bases from J, with 5 bases between. Germline loops: CDR1 MDHEN, CDR2 SYDVKM. CDR3 DNA sequence: TGTGCCAGCAGGGGACCCTACGAGCAGTACTTC. Its translation: CASRGPYEQYF.

This clone appeared a single time. The rearrangement links TRBV7-7 to TRBJ2-3, with a possible D match to TRBD2 (5 bases). Trimming took 5 bases from V and 3 from J, leaving 21 bases between them. Germline loops: CDR1 SSHAT, CDR2 FNYEAQ (reference sequence). This CDR3 contains 17 residues. The CDR3, as DNA: TGTGCCAGCAGCCCCCGGACGGAGAGAGGGATGACAGATACGCAGTATTTT. Translation: CASSPRTERGMTDTQYF.

V gene TRBV2 combines with J gene TRBJ1-2; TRBD1 is a possible D gene (5 bases). CDR3 size: 15 residues. The V end was cut by 5 bases, the J end by 5 bases, with 18 bases between. CDR1 SNHLY and CDR2 FYNNEI come from the germline V gene. The CDR3 bases are TGTGCCAGCAGTAACCCTCTTGGGGGTAATTATGGCTACACCTTC. Its translation is CASSNPLGGNYGYTF.

The V and J genes are TRBV5-3 and TRBJ1-3; D not certain. Being an ORF, TRBV5-3 has a function that is uncertain. CDR3 length equals 15 residues. The V gene lost 2 bases and the J gene lost 0 bases, with 9 bases spanning the gap. The CDR3 loop reads CARSLLKFSGNTIYF. The CDR3 coding sequence is TGTGCCAGAAGCTTATTAAAGTTCTCTGGAAACACCATATATTTT.

This clone was detected once. The rearrangement uses TRBV2 and TRBJ1-5; D not resolved. The CDR3 is 13 residues long. Trimming removed 4 bases at V and 4 bases at J, with 8 bases between. CDR1 is SNHLY, CDR2 FYNNEI, per germline. CDR3 DNA sequence: TGTGCCAGCAGTGGTAGCCAGAATCAGCCCCAGCATTTT. Encoded protein: CASSGSQNQPQHF. Full variable domain (outside the CDR3, taken from reference TRBV2 and TRBJ1-5): EPEVTQTPSHQVTQMGQEVILRCVPISNHLYFYWYRQILGQKVEFLVSFYNNEISEKSEIFDDQFSVERPDGSNFTLKIRSTKLEDSAMYFCASSGSQNQPQHFGDGTRLSIL.

To note about this clone: This same CDR3 is encoded by further DNA sequences in the sample. The V and J genes are TRBV5-1 and TRBJ1-3; 7 bases line up with TRBD1. The CDR3 is 15 amino acids. Germline CDR1 is SGHRS and CDR2 is YFSETQ. Germline trimming cut 0 bases from V and 1 base from J; bases unmatched to any gene: 1. CDR3 residues: CASSLGTGSGNTIYF. For the CDR3, the DNA is TGCGCCAGCAGCTTGGGGACAGGATCTGGAAACACCATATATTTT.

The chain carries TRBV19 and TRBJ1-5; 8 bases match TRBD1. The CDR3 runs 16 residues. J was trimmed by 8 bases and V by 2 bases; bases with no gene match: 11. Germline-derived CDR1 and CDR2 are LNHDA and SQIVND (reference sequence). The CDR3 coding sequence is TGTGCCAGTAGTATACGGCAGGGGGCTATTATGGAGCCCCAGCATTTT. It yields the protein CASSIRQGAIMEPQHF.

The chain uses TRBV29-1 and TRBJ2-5; D may be TRBD1 or TRBD2 (6 bases each). The assigned J gene may be wrong: the sequence end matches TRBJ2-7 better. In germline, CDR1 is SQVTM, CDR2 ANQGSEA. This CDR3 has 13 residues. The CDR3 DNA follows: TGCAGCGTTGCGGGGGCTTTCGTCTACGAGCAGTACTTC. This encodes CSVAGAFVYEQYF.

This sequence joins TRBV30 and TRBJ1-1; 7 bases line up with TRBD1. This CDR3 comprises 12 residues. V lost 5 bases to trimming and J lost 2 bases; unmatched junction nucleotides: 2. Germline lookup yields CDR1 GTSNPN and CDR2 SVGIG (reference sequence). This chain's CDR3 is CAWDRANTEAFF. DNA for the CDR3: TGTGCCTGGGACAGGGCAAACACTGAAGCTTTCTTT.

This clone was observed once. The chain links TRBV21-1 to TRBJ2-7. TRBV21-1 is assigned pseudogene status. The CDR3 contains 16 residues. As DNA, the CDR3 is TGTGCCAGCAAGCCGGGACCACAAATTATAATCTACGAGCAGTACTTC. It encodes CASKPGPQIIIYEQYF.

The rearrangement joins TRBV6-1 to TRBJ1-1; D uncertain. Trimming removed 8 bases at V and 8 bases at J, with 9 bases between. CDR3 length: 10 residues. The germline V gene has CDR1 MNHNS and CDR2 SASEGT. CDR3 protein: CASLEEEAFF. DNA for the CDR3: TGTGCCAGCCTGGAGGAAGAAGCTTTCTTT.

The chain has TRBV30 and TRBJ1-2; maybe TRBD1 (5 bases). From germline, CDR1 is GTSNPN and CDR2 SVGIG (reference sequence). The V end was cut by 5 bases, the J end by 5 bases, with 12 bases between. The CDR3 is made up of 12 amino acids. CDR3 bases: TGTGCCTGGGCTGACAGTCCATATGGCTACACCTTC. Its translation is CAWADSPYGYTF. The full variable domain, in which reference TRBV30 and TRBJ1-2 provide the parts outside the CDR3, is SQTIHQWPATLVQPVGSPLSLECTVEGTSNPNLYWYRQAAGRGLQLLFYSVGIGQISSEVPQNLSASRPQDRQFILSSKKLLLSDSGFYLCAWADSPYGYTFGSGTRLTVV.

The V and J genes are TRBV11-2 and TRBJ2-3; no clear D. The germline V gene encodes CDR1 SGHAT and CDR2 FQNNGV. The V end was cut by 1 base, the J end by 2 bases, with 7 bases between. The CDR3 has 14 amino acids. In DNA form, the CDR3 reads TGTGCCAGCAGCTTAGGAGGTTACACAGATACGCAGTATTTT. Translation: CASSLGGYTDTQYF.

This clone was recorded a few times. This chain links TRBV30 with TRBJ1-1; no reliable D call. The CDR3 runs 13 residues. Germline assignment: CDR1 GTSNPN and CDR2 SVGIG (reference sequence). V was trimmed by 4 bases and J by 1 base, leaving 10 bases between them. In DNA, the CDR3 is TGTGCCTGGACCGCCGGAGGGAACACTGAAGCTTTCTTT. It translates to CAWTAGGNTEAFF.

The rearrangement links TRBV30 to TRBJ2-1; the match to TRBD1 covers 9 bases. J was trimmed by 4 bases and V by 1 base; bases with no gene match: 8. Per the germline V gene, CDR1 is GTSNPN and CDR2 is SVGIG (reference sequence). The CDR3 covers 16 residues. The CDR3 is CAWSGARDRAYNEQFF. The CDR3 coding sequence is TGTGCCTGGAGTGGAGCACGGGACAGGGCTTACAATGAGCAGTTCTTC.